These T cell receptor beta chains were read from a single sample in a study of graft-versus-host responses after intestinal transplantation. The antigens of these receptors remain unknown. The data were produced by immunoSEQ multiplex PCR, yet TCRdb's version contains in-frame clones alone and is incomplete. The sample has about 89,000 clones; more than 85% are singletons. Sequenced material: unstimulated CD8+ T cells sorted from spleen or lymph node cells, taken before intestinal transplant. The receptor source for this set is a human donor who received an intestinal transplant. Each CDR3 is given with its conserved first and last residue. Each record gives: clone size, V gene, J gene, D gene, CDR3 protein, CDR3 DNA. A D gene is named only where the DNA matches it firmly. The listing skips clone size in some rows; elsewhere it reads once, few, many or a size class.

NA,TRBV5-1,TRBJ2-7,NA,CASSSGGQTAYEQYF,TGCGCCAGCAGCTCTGGGGGCCAGACCGCCTACGAGCAGTACTTC
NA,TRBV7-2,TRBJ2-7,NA,CASSPIFPGYEQYF,TGTGCCAGCAGCCCAATTTTCCCGGGTTACGAGCAGTACTTC
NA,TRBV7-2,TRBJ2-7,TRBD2,CASSLGLAGPYEQYF,TGTGCCAGCAGCTTAGGACTAGCGGGTCCCTACGAGCAGTACTTC
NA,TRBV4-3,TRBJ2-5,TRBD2,CASSPSVASGGIPQETQYF,TGCGCCAGCAGCCCGTCCGTAGCCAGCGGGGGTATACCCCAAGAGACCCAGTACTTC
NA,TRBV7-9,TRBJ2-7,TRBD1,CASSPGQAGPYEQYF,TGTGCCAGCAGCCCTGGACAGGCCGGTCCCTACGAGCAGTACTTC
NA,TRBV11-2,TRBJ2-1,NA,CASSLGQGGIEQFF,TGTGCCAGCAGCTTAGGGCAGGGAGGCATTGAGCAGTTCTTC
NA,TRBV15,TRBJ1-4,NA,CATSPSAAATNEKLFF,TGTGCCACCAGCCCCTCGGCGGCGGCTACTAATGAAAAACTGTTTTTT
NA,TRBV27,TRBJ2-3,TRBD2,CASSLRLAGGHTDTQYF,TGTGCCAGCAGTTTAAGACTAGCGGGGGGCCACACAGATACGCAGTATTTT
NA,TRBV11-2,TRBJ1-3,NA,CASSPGTISGNTIYF,TGTGCCAGCAGCCCCGGGACAATCTCTGGAAACACCATATATTTT
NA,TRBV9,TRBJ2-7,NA,CASSSTPSYEQYF,TGTGCCAGCAGCTCGACACCCTCCTACGAGCAGTACTTC
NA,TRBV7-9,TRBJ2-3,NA,CASNRGGTDTQYF,TGTGCCAGCAATCGGGGTGGGACAGATACGCAGTATTTT
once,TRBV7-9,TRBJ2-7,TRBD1,CASSPRQGPSYEQYF,TGTGCCAGCAGCCCGCGACAGGGCCCCTCCTACGAGCAGTACTTC
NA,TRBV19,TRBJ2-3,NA,CASSLAPGTDTQYF,TGTGCCAGTAGCCTAGCCCCCGGCACAGATACGCAGTATTTT
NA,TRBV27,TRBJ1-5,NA,CASSFLGAGQPQHF,TGTGCCAGCAGTTTTTTGGGGGCAGGTCAGCCCCAGCATTTT
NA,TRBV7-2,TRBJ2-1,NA,CASSLFYEQFF,TGTGCCAGCAGCTTATTCTATGAGCAGTTCTTC
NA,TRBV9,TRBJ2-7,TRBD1,CASSDRDSSYEQYF,TGTGCCAGCAGCGACCGGGACAGCTCCTACGAGCAGTACTTC
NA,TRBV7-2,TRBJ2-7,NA,CASSPVSGYEQYF,TGTGCCAGCAGCCCTGTTTCCGGCTACGAGCAGTACTTC